The sequence of this T cell receptor (beta chain) was determined in a study of T cells in localized non-small cell lung cancer. TCRdb keeps only in-frame clones here, not all; method: immunoSEQ multiplex PCR. The profile covers 24,000 or so clones, with 86% appearing a single time and 13% to 15% taken by the ten largest. The CDR3 length is 15 residues. Germline CDR1 SGHAT, CDR2 FQNNGV. Between the trimmed V and J ends, which lost 7 bases and 8 bases, there was a span of 20 bases. This clonotype was sampled from an older female donor with stage I lung adenocarcinoma. Specimen: peripheral blood, collected before any cancer treatment. This sequence joins TRBV11-2 and TRBJ1-4; D might be TRBD1 (5 bases). CDR3 bases: TGTGCCAGCACCCTTTTGACCAGGGCAGGAGAAAAACTGTTTTTT. Translation gives CASTLLTRAGEKLFF.